A selection of T cell receptor beta chains follows, all from one sample in a study of tumor and adjacent non-tumor tissue in lung cancer. MiXCR, applied by TCRdb to the multiplex PCR reads, yields one record per CDR3 protein. The table lists 60,000 or so distinct CDR3 sequences, about 56% of them singletons, with 32% in the top ten. Input material: distant non-tumor lung tissue. Source of these receptors: a man in his sixties or seventies with non-small cell lung cancer. Both conserved end residues are part of each CDR3. The D gene is left open where the match is weak. Some rows mark clone size as missing; the rest say once, few, many or name a class of expanded clone.

v_gene,abundance,d_gene,j_gene,CDR3nt,CDR3aa
TRBV12-3/TRBV12-4,many,NA,TRBJ2-4,TGTGCCAGCAGTTCGACAGACGCCAAAAACATTCAGTACTTC,CASSSTDAKNIQYF
TRBV5-5,many,NA,TRBJ1-1,TGTGCCAGCAGCTTGGGGGCAGGACAGATGAACACTGAAGCTTTCTTT,CASSLGAGQMNTEAFF
TRBV5-1,once,NA,TRBJ2-7,TGCGCCAGCAACCTCCGAGGAGACGAGCAGTACTTC,CASNLRGDEQYF
TRBV5-5,NA,TRBD1,TRBJ2-1,TGTACCAACAGCTCCTGGGACAGCTACAATGAGCAGTTCTTC,CTNSSWDSYNEQFF
TRBV6-2/TRBV6-3,many,NA,TRBJ2-4,TGTGCCAGCAGTCTCCAATTGATTTTAGCCAAAAACATTCAGTACTTC,CASSLQLILAKNIQYF
TRBV29-1,NA,NA,TRBJ1-2,TGCACCGCCACGGTAGGGGACGCAGGATATGGCTACACCTTC,CTATVGDAGYGYTF
TRBV4-1,many,TRBD2,TRBJ2-1,TGCGCCAGCAGCCAAGAGGCGGGGGGTACCTACAATGAGCAGTTCTTC,CASSQEAGGTYNEQFF
TRBV5-4,few,TRBD1,TRBJ2-5,TGTGCCAGCAGCTTGGAAACAGGGGGAATGGAGACCCAGTACTTC,CASSLETGGMETQYF
TRBV11-1,once,TRBD2,TRBJ2-1,TGTGACAGCAGCCCAACTAGCGGGAGCTCCTACGATGAGCAGTTCTTC,CDSSPTSGSSYDEQFF
TRBV6-6,once,NA,TRBJ1-5,TGTGCCAGCAGTTACTGGGGGAGCAATCAGTCCCAGCATTTT,CASSYWGSNQSQHF
TRBV4-1,many,TRBD1,TRBJ2-1,TGCGCCAGCAGCCAACCCAGGACAGGGTATGAGCAGTTCTTC,CASSQPRTGYEQFF
TRBV6-4,NA,TRBD2,TRBJ2-3,TGTGCCAGCAGAGACTCAGCGGGGGGCACAGATACGCAGTATTTT,CASRDSAGGTDTQYF
TRBV11-2,NA,TRBD2,TRBJ2-2,TGTGCCAGCAGCTCTGGGGGGGGGACTAACACCAGGGAGCTGTTTTTT,CASSSGGGTNTRELFF
TRBV5-4,NA,TRBD1,TRBJ2-1,TGTGCAAGCAGAGCACAGGGGTATATGGGACAGCAACATTTCTTC,CASRAQGYMGQQHFF
TRBV7-9,many,TRBD2,TRBJ2-5,TGTGCCAGCAGCCACGCGGGACTAGCCGGCGGTAGTGTGGAGACCCAGTACTTC,CASSHAGLAGGSVETQYF
TRBV11-2,NA,NA,TRBJ2-3,TGTGCTAGCAGCCTAACCGACGGAGTCACAGATACGCAGTATTTT,CASSLTDGVTDTQYF
TRBV6-5,NA,TRBD2,TRBJ2-3,TGTATCAGCAGCCAGCGGGGTCAGGCTGGAGCGCAGTATTTT,CISSQRGQAGAQYF
TRBV4-1,many,NA,TRBJ2-3,TGCGCCAGCAGCCAAGAGATGGTAGGAGCGAGGAATACGCAGTATTTT,CASSQEMVGARNTQYF
TRBV4-1,few,NA,TRBJ1-2,TGCGCCAGCAGCCGAAGCCCGGGGCAGGTACGGGGCTACACCTTC,CASSRSPGQVRGYTF
TRBV11-3,NA,NA,TRBJ2-3,TGTGCCAGCAGCTTAATCAGCGGGAGCACAGATACGCAGTATTTT,CASSLISGSTDTQYF
TRBV11-2,once,TRBD2,TRBJ2-1,TGTGCCGGCAGCCTACCGACAGCGGGAGCGGCCGATGAGCAGTTCTTC,CAGSLPTAGAADEQFF
TRBV6-6,many,NA,TRBJ1-5,TGTGCCAGCAGTACCGACCGCGGCGGGAGCTATCAGCCCCAGCATTTT,CASSTDRGGSYQPQHF
TRBV29-1,many,TRBD2,TRBJ2-1,TGCAGCGTTGATCGGCCTAGCGGAAACAATGAGCAGTTCTTC,CSVDRPSGNNEQFF
TRBV7-8,NA,NA,TRBJ2-7,TGTACCAGCAGCCCCAGCCCCTACGAGCAGTACTTC,CTSSPSPYEQYF
TRBV20-1,NA,NA,TRBJ2-7,TGCAGTGCCCCCGGACACTTGTTCGAGCAGTACTTC,CSAPGHLFEQYF
TRBV6-1,NA,NA,TRBJ2-2,TGTGCCAGGAGTGATTCACAGGGTTCGGACACCGGGGAGCTCCTTTTT,CARSDSQGSDTGELLF
TRBV5-4,many,NA,TRBJ2-7,TGTGCCAGCAGCTTGGGGGGGTACCGGCAGCTCTACGAGCAGTACTTC,CASSLGGYRQLYEQYF
TRBV19,many,TRBD1,TRBJ2-7,TGTGCCAGTCAAGCGACAGGGGGAATCTACGAGCAGTACTTC,CASQATGGIYEQYF
TRBV29-1,NA,NA,TRBJ1-2,TGCAGCGTTCACCTAAGGGTGAACTATGACTACACCTTC,CSVHLRVNYDYTF
TRBV20-1,NA,NA,TRBJ2-1,TGCAGTGCTACGCGGCCGACAACGTTTGAGCAGTTCTTC,CSATRPTTFEQFF
TRBV28,NA,NA,TRBJ1-5,TGTGCCAGCATACAGGTTTCGGGTCTCTTCAATCAGCCCCAGCATTTT,CASIQVSGLFNQPQHF
TRBV7-9,few,TRBD1,TRBJ1-4,TGTGCCAGCAGTTTACAGGGGGCTGAAAAACTGTTTTTT,CASSLQGAEKLFF
TRBV12-3/TRBV12-4,many,TRBD2,TRBJ2-3,TGTGCCAGCAGTTCAAGACTAGCGGGGAGTATGGATACGCAGTATTTT,CASSSRLAGSMDTQYF
TRBV4-2,NA,NA,TRBJ1-5,TGTGCCAGCAGCCAAGGGGGGATGCAGGGGATAAGCAATCAGCACCAGCATTTT,CASSQGGMQGISNQHQHF
TRBV20-1,NA,TRBD2,TRBJ2-1,TGCAGTGCTAGTCCTAGCGGGAGAAGGGTCATTGACGAGCAGTCCTTC,CSASPSGRRVIDEQSF
TRBV7-3,NA,TRBD1,TRBJ1-6,TGTGCCAGCAGCCTTAAGGGACAGGGAGATTCACCCCTCCACTTT,CASSLKGQGDSPLHF
TRBV11-2,once,NA,TRBJ2-2,TGTGCCAGCAGCCCGAGCGGCGGGGTGAACATCGGGGAGCTGTTCTTT,CASSPSGGVNIGELFF
TRBV6-1,NA,NA,TRBJ1-1,TGTGCCAGCGGCTGGGAATCCCCATGGGACACTGAAGCTTTCTTT,CASGWESPWDTEAFF
TRBV10-3,NA,TRBD1,TRBJ2-7,TGTGCCATCAGTTTGGGACAGGGGGGGTTCGAACAGTACTTC,CAISLGQGGFEQYF
TRBV2,many,NA,TRBJ2-7,TGTGCCAGCAGTGACCAGGGGGAGGCGTACTTC,CASSDQGEAYF
TRBV11-2,NA,NA,TRBJ1-1,TGTGCCAGCAGCATAGGATGGACAGAGAACACTGAAGCCTTCTTT,CASSIGWTENTEAFF
TRBV5-1,NA,NA,TRBJ2-2,TGCGCCAGCAGCTTGGACACTTCGGGTACCGGGGAGCTGTTTTTT,CASSLDTSGTGELFF
TRBV4-2,NA,TRBD1,TRBJ2-7,TGTGCCAGTAGCCAATCTGGACAGGGGGCACGGGAACAGTACTTC,CASSQSGQGAREQYF
TRBV5-5,many,TRBD1,TRBJ1-2,TGTGCCAGCAGTAGGACAGGGATTACTAACTATGGCTACACCTTC,CASSRTGITNYGYTF
TRBV14,many,NA,TRBJ1-1,TGTGCCAGCAGCCAACTGACAGGCCAGAACACTGAAGCTTTCTTT,CASSQLTGQNTEAFF
TRBV29-1,NA,NA,TRBJ1-2,TGCAGCGTTGAAGATCTTGTAAGGAAATCGGGAGGATACAGCTTC,CSVEDLVRKSGGYSF
TRBV20-1,once,NA,TRBJ2-7,TGCAGTGCTACGATTAGCGTGGGGGCTCTACCCTACGAGCAGTACTTC,CSATISVGALPYEQYF
TRBV11-2,NA,NA,TRBJ2-7,TGTACCAGCACCAGACAGACCATTTACGAGCAGTACTTC,CTSTRQTIYEQYF
TRBV6-2/TRBV6-3,NA,NA,TRBJ1-2,TGTGCCAGCAGACAGACGCGGGGGGACTATGGCTACACCTTC,CASRQTRGDYGYTF
TRBV2,NA,NA,TRBJ2-7,TGTGCCAGCAGCCCTAAGACGCCCGGGCACTACGAGCAGTATTTC,CASSPKTPGHYEQYF
TRBV11-2,NA,NA,TRBJ2-6,TGTGCCAGCAGCTCCCAGGGGGGTAGCCCTGGGGTCAACGTCCTGACTTTC,CASSSQGGSPGVNVLTF